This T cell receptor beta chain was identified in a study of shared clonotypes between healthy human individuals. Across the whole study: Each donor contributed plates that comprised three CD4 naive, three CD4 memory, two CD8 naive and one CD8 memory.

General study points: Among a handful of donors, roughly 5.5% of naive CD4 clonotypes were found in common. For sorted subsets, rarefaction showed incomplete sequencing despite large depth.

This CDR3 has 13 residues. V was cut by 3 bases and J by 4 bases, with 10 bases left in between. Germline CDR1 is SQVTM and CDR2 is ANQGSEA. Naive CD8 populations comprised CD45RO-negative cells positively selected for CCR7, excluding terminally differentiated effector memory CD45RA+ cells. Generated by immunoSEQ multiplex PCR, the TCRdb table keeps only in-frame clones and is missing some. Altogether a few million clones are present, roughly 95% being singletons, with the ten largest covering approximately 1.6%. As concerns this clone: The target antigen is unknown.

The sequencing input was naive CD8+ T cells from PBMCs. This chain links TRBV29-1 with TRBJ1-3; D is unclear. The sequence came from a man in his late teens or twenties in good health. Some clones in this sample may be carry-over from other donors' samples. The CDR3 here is CSVDPGSGNTIYF. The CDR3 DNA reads TGCAGCGTTGATCCAGGCTCAGGAAACACCATATATTTT.